This entry lists 21 T cell receptor beta chains sequenced from one sample in a study of identical twins. MiXCR, run by TCRdb on the 5' RACE reads, gives a single entry per CDR3 protein. In the table there are around 470,000 distinct CDR3 sequences, 12% to 15% of which are singletons. These records were also assigned to another study, of yellow fever vaccine responses in identical twins.

Sequencing used CD4+ T cells sorted from blood. These TCRs come from a woman aged 18-29 years in good health.

At least ten counts were recorded for this clonotype. The CDR3 loop reads CASSLRRTSGSRSTDTQYF. The CDR3 nucleotides are TGTGCCAGCAGCTTAAGGCGGACTAGCGGGAGTCGTAGCACAGATACGCAGTATTTT. This chain uses TRBV11-2 with TRBJ2-3; the match to TRBD2 covers 13 bases. The junction had 8 bases not matched to a gene; V was cut back by 2 bases and J by 0 bases. The CDR3 covers 19 residues. Germline V gives CDR1 SGHAT, CDR2 FQNNGV.

This clonotype was observed a few times. This chain uses TRBV6-2 or TRBV6-3 with TRBJ1-2; no firm D call. Between the trimmed V and J ends, which lost 0 bases and 4 bases, there was a span of 12 bases. CDR3 length: 15 residues. Germline loops: CDR1 MNHEY, CDR2 SVGEGT. The CDR3 sequence: CASSYSASGSYGYTF. CDR3 sequence (DNA): TGTGCCAGCAGTTACTCGGCGTCCGGAAGCTATGGCTACACCTTC.

The gene calls are TRBV30 and TRBJ2-2; D call uncertain. Trimming removed 2 bases at V and 2 bases at J, with 9 bases between. Germline lookup yields CDR1 GTSNPN and CDR2 SVGIG (reference sequence). The CDR3 consists of 14 residues. The CDR3 loop is CAWSRSFNTGELFF. CDR3 DNA sequence: TGTGCCTGGAGTCGCTCATTCAACACCGGGGAGCTGTTTTTT.

The chain has TRBV6-1 and TRBJ1-5; maybe TRBD1 (5 bases). With 6 bases removed from V and 3 bases from J, the gap between germline ends came to 6 bases. CDR1 and CDR2 (germline): MNHNS, SASEGT. This CDR3 contains 12 residues. The CDR3 region has the DNA TGTGCCAGCAGACAGGCCAATCAGCCCCAGCATTTT. Translation: CASRQANQPQHF.

This clonotype was observed a handful of times. The chain has TRBV16 and TRBJ2-1, with 11 bases matching TRBD2. With 3 bases clipped from V and 6 bases from J, the junction kept 16 bases outside the gene matches. The CDR3 length is 19 residues. Germline lookup yields CDR1 KGHSY and CDR2 FQNENV. The CDR3 here is CASSHSGWVAGGPGNEQFF. The CDR3 nucleotides read TGTGCCAGCAGCCACTCCGGATGGGTAGCGGGAGGGCCCGGCAATGAGCAGTTCTTC.

This clonotype turned up a few times. V is TRBV9 and J is TRBJ2-1, with a weak D call TRBD1 (6 bases). CDR3 size: 13 residues. Looked up from germline, CDR1 is SGDLS and CDR2 is YYNGEE. Between the trimmed V and J ends, which lost 3 bases and 9 bases, there was a span of 13 bases. The CDR3 reads CASSGSGAGEQFF. CDR3 bases: TGTGCCAGCAGCGGGTCAGGGGCGGGTGAGCAGTTCTTC.

V gene TRBV21-1 combines with J gene TRBJ1-4. TRBV21-1 is a pseudogene locus. The CDR3 has 17 residues. The CDR3 nucleotides are TGTGCCAGCAGCACGCCCAGCGGAAGGGGCTATAATGAAAAACTGTTTTTT. Translation: CASSTPSGRGYNEKLFF.

This clonotype was counted only a few times. The rearrangement links TRBV12-3 or TRBV12-4 to TRBJ1-6; perhaps TRBD1 as D (6 bases). The CDR3 consists of 13 residues. Trimming took 4 bases from V and 10 from J, leaving 11 bases between them. In DNA form, the CDR3 reads TGTGCCAGCAGTTATCGGACAGCCTCACCCCTCCACTTT. It translates to CASSYRTASPLHF.

This clonotype was seen only a few times. The V and J genes are TRBV20-1 and TRBJ2-7, with D perhaps TRBD2 (6 bases). The germline gives CDR1 DFQATT, CDR2 SNEGSKA (reference sequence). V was clipped by 3 bases and J by 4 bases, with 13 bases between them. The CDR3 contains 13 residues. The CDR3 DNA follows: TGCAGTGCTAGTTTTTCGCGGGATTACGAGCAGTACTTC. Its translation: CSASFSRDYEQYF.

This chain links TRBV6-1 with TRBJ2-7; D is possibly TRBD1 or TRBD2 (5 bases each). V gave up 6 bases and J gave up 2 bases, with 20 bases separating them. The CDR3 contains 16 residues. Germline CDR1 MNHNS, CDR2 SASEGT. CDR3 region: CASRHPSRDGAYEQYF. The DNA for the CDR3 is TGTGCCAGCAGGCATCCTTCCCGGGACGGAGCCTACGAGCAGTACTTC.

The chain joins TRBV12-3 or TRBV12-4 to TRBJ2-7; TRBD2 matches 8 bases. CDR3 length equals 15 residues. Losses at the gene ends were 5 bases for V and 5 bases for J; bases not matched to a gene: 11. The CDR3 DNA is TGTGCCAGCAGTATTGGGACTAGGGGGTCCGACGAGCAGTACTTC. This translates into CASSIGTRGSDEQYF.

This chain uses TRBV10-1 with TRBJ2-5; D is unresolved. Germline values: CDR1 WNHNN, CDR2 SYGVQD (reference sequence). This CDR3 region has 13 residues. The V gene lost 5 bases and the J gene lost 5 bases, with 12 bases spanning the gap. The CDR3 spells CASSRSGMETQYF. The CDR3 DNA follows: TGCGCCAGCAGTCGTAGTGGGATGGAGACCCAGTACTTC.

The chain couples TRBV20-1 to TRBJ2-5, with TRBD1 matching 9 bases. CDR3 length: 15 residues. CDR1 DFQATT and CDR2 SNEGSKA come from the germline V gene (reference sequence). Trimming took 5 bases from V and 5 from J; bases not matched to a gene: 12. The CDR3 sequence is CSAGRKTGGGETQYF. CDR3 DNA: TGCAGTGCTGGACGGAAGACAGGGGGAGGGGAGACCCAGTACTTC.

J is TRBJ2-6 and V is TRBV7-2, with D possibly matching TRBD1 (6 bases). The germline V gene encodes CDR1 SGHTA and CDR2 FQGNSA. This CDR3 has 13 residues. Trimming shortened V by 10 bases and J by 5 bases, and 12 bases separated the two germline ends. CDR3 region: CATRQERANVLTF. CDR3 DNA: TGTGCCACTAGACAGGAGCGGGCCAACGTCCTGACTTTC.

This clonotype occurred a few times. The V gene is TRBV25-1, the J gene TRBJ2-7; D may match TRBD1 or TRBD2 (5 bases each). Trimming left V 2 bases short and J 3 bases short, with 8 bases between. Germline values: CDR1 MGHDK, CDR2 SYGVNS. The CDR3 spans 13 residues. This CDR3 reads CASSEGTVYEQYF. CDR3 nucleotides: TGTGCCAGCAGTGAAGGGACGGTCTACGAGCAGTACTTC.

This clonotype was seen more than once but under ten times. The chain recombines TRBV2 with TRBJ2-3; D gene unclear. The CDR3 has 14 residues. Germline V gene sequence: CDR1 SNHLY, CDR2 FYNNEI. V was pared by 0 bases and J by 1 base, with 5 bases between. As DNA, the CDR3 is TGTGCCAGCAGTGAAGCGGCAGGCACAGATACGCAGTATTTT. Amino acid sequence: CASSEAAGTDTQYF. Full variable domain (outside the CDR3, taken from reference TRBV2 and TRBJ2-3): EPEVTQTPSHQVTQMGQEVILRCVPISNHLYFYWYRQILGQKVEFLVSFYNNEISEKSEIFDDQFSVERPDGSNFTLKIRSTKLEDSAMYFCASSEAAGTDTQYFGPGTRLTVL.

This clonotype was seen only a few times. The gene calls are TRBV7-3 and TRBJ1-1; no reliable D call. The CDR3 consists of 13 residues. Germline V lookup: CDR1 SGHTA, CDR2 FQGTGA. Trimming took off 2 bases at V and 2 bases at J, with 6 bases between the two ends. The CDR3 DNA sequence: TGTGCCAGCAGCTTACACGTCAACACTGAAGCTTTCTTT. Translated: CASSLHVNTEAFF.

The V call is TRBV4-2, the J call TRBJ2-7; TRBD2 matches at 13 bases. The V gene end was trimmed by 10 bases and the J gene end by 5 bases; junction bases not matched to a gene: 17. In germline, CDR1 is LGHNA, CDR2 YNFKEQ. The length of the CDR3 is 17 residues. In nucleotides, the CDR3 is TGTGCCATCACCCCTGGACTAGCGGGAGTATCTTCCAACGAGCAGTACTTC. Its translation is CAITPGLAGVSSNEQYF.

This clonotype was detected only a few times. V usage is TRBV29-1 and J usage is TRBJ2-7, with 13 bases aligning to TRBD2. The CDR3 is made up of 14 amino acids. Trimming cost V 6 bases and J 7 bases; bases outside gene matches: 9. Germline CDR1 reads SQVTM; CDR2 reads ANQGSEA. DNA for the CDR3: TGCAGCGTAAGGACTAGCGGGAGTTTGGGGGAGCAGTACTTC. Amino acids: CSVRTSGSLGEQYF.

The chain recombines TRBV20-1 with TRBJ1-1; TRBD1 matches at 9 bases. With V trimmed by 1 base and J by 0 bases, 0 bases remained unmatched. Looked up from germline, CDR1 is DFQATT and CDR2 is SNEGSKA (reference sequence). The CDR3 totals 14 residues. The CDR3 region is CSARGDRVNTEAFF. CDR3 coding DNA: TGCAGTGCTAGAGGGGACAGGGTGAACACTGAAGCTTTCTTT.

This clonotype was recorded at least ten times. V usage is TRBV11-2 and J usage is TRBJ2-1; 7 bases are a match to TRBD2. V dropped 5 bases and J dropped 9; count of bases not matched to a gene: 7. The CDR3 is 13 residues long. From germline, CDR1 is SGHAT and CDR2 FQNNGV. The CDR3 loop reads CASSPGLTLEQFF. The CDR3 nucleotides are TGTGCCAGCAGCCCGGGACTAACTCTTGAGCAGTTCTTC.